This TCR beta chain was captured by sequencing in a study of naive and memory T cell subsets. Amplification of ligated cDNA took four PCR rounds with SP2 and nested alpha and beta constant primers. Blood and skin TCR RNA was reverse transcribed with alpha and beta constant primers. TCRdb re-called the 5' RACE reads with MiXCR, one entry per CDR3 protein. The sample has tens of thousands of distinct CDR3 sequences, roughly 6.7% seen once. Findings and caveats of the study: This RNA-based method may be sensitive to activation-related transcript changes.

This clonotype came up many times. Its target is unknown. Germline CDR1 reads DFQATT; CDR2 reads SNEGSKA (reference sequence). There are 13 residues in the CDR3. Trimming at V came to 6 bases and at J to 11 bases, leaving 14 bases not matched to a gene. The library had UMIs added by 3' ligation of an oligonucleotide to TCR cDNA. Whole-blood samples were 2.5 to 3 ml of peripheral blood from healthy adult volunteers. Input was 1 to 1000 ng of DNase-treated total RNA without cell sorting. This sequence was found in a male donor in good health. This sequence joins TRBV20-1 and TRBJ2-7, with 9 bases that match TRBD2. Here the CDR3 reads CSALSSGTSNKYF. The CDR3 DNA reads as TGCAGTGCGCTCTCGTCTGGGACTAGCAACAAGTACTTC.